This T cell receptor (beta chain) was observed in a study of T cell responses to AZD1222 COVID-19 vaccine (dated by TCRdb to 2020 to 2022). Study-wide context: Because spike-specific TCR depth and breadth did not differ between the two schedules, AZD1222 recipients who got a second dose at roughly 4 weeks were pooled with those who got a second dose at roughly 12 weeks. A total of approximately 250 trial participants underwent TCR sequencing, of whom 200 to 220 had received two doses of AZD1222 and some 25 had received two doses of the MenACWY control vaccine. Trial participants were enrolled into age subgroups of 18-55, 56-69 and 70-plus years, which contained 148, 28 and 57 TCR-sequenced participants, respectively.

Regarding this clone: The antigen it recognizes is unknown. It has no much larger one-base neighbor in the sample; base qualities were not kept.

The paper as a whole reports these results and caveats: In the small 56-69-year group, the increase in depth fell short of significance, most likely because of low power. The whole spike protein was spanned by vaccine-associated CD4 TCRs, and dominant responses were seen in regions 160-218 and 743-854. Spike-specific TCR breadth and depth rose significantly after two AZD1222 doses compared with day 0 and with MenACWY recipients. Participants were mostly white British, with more females than males. The authors suggested clonal diversity may have been underestimated. Conclusions about previously exposed vaccinees were limited because only six AZD1222 recipients were SARS-CoV-2 seropositive at baseline. Because no day 14 peak-response samples were available, repertoires were characterized only after the peak T cell response. Reportedly, almost half of the unique spike-specific TCRs recognized epitopes lying outside the regions that are mutated in the B.1.351 and B.1.1.7 variants.

What the time point label conveys for this sample: baseline before first vaccination. Vaccinee samples came from UK trials COV001 and COV002, including a single-blind randomized controlled phase 2/3 trial of AZD1222 (ChAdOx1 nCoV-19) in healthy adults. For TCRbeta chain sequencing, PBMC samples from trial participants were taken at day 0 and at day 28 after the second dose. The CDR3 regions of human TCRbeta chains were subjected to immunosequencing. Under the source paper's analysis protocol: Repertoire TCRs were checked for matches against a reference library of SARS-CoV-2-specific TCRs that had been generated using the MIRA antigen-specificity platform. Breadth was defined as the fraction of unique TCRs that were SARS-CoV-2-associated, and depth was defined as the fraction of total T cells that were SARS-CoV-2-associated. Each spike-specific TCR was assigned to its reactive spike region and to a CD4 or CD8 class using the MIRA data. Log10-transformed breadth and depth values were compared by one-way ANOVA with Sidak's multiple comparisons tests. TCRdb obtained this table from immuneACCESS and retained in-frame rearrangements with V and J assigned. These tables miss some clones; where compared with another copy, unresolved V genes account for less than half of the shortfall, and the remainder is unexplained. V and J calls and clone size are as listed in that table; D and trimming were resolved from the DNA. The sample table contains 120,000 or so clones; only one count was recorded for about nine tenths of them. Clones ranked in the top ten supply 1.5% of the sample.

The germline V gene (reference sequence) provides CDR1 SEHNR and CDR2 FQNEAQ. The CDR3 spans 16 residues, from the cysteine through the phenylalanine. The entry retains the CDR3 DNA only, 48 bases that are in frame from base 1. Here V drops 4 bases and J drops 4 bases, and the junction holds 7 bases not matched to any gene. The sequence was obtained from an adult in good health. The chain links TRBV7-9 with TRBJ1-3, with 10 central nucleotides matching TRBD1. The starting material was peripheral blood, obtained on day 0 of AZD1222 vaccination. Here is the DNA: TGTGCCAGCAGCTCTCGACAGGGGGCAACAGGAAACACCATATATTTT. This codes for CASSSRQGATGNTIYF.